This TCR beta chain was observed in a study of beta chain features in type 1 diabetes. There are 14 residues in the CDR3. J was trimmed by 5 bases and V by 0 bases; bases with no gene match: 1. CDR1 is SGDLS, CDR2 YYNGEE, per germline. The study reverse transcribed the entire isolated RNA, so it sequenced expressed TCRB transcripts. The repertoire was sequenced with immunoSEQ multiplex PCR; TCRdb's copy has only in-frame clones and lacks some. The repertoire holds around 240,000 clones, 68% seen once, with almost 0.055% in the top ten. The sequence was collected from a man aged 30-40 years in good health. The sequencing input was naive CD4+ T cells from blood. The chain joins TRBV9 to TRBJ2-1; 8 bases agree with TRBD2. This chain's CDR3 is CASSVAAGDNEQFF. The CDR3, as DNA: TGTGCCAGCAGCGTAGCAGCGGGAGACAATGAGCAGTTCTTC.